The 25 T cell receptor beta chains below were found in one sample sequenced in a study of T-cell memory formation after mild COVID-19. Each CDR3 protein is one row after TCRdb ran MiXCR on the 5' RACE reads. The data contain a few hundred thousand distinct CDR3 sequences, about 16% of them singletons. The material sequenced was PBMCs or a T cell subset sorted from them (not recorded which). These receptors all stem from a young man who had mild COVID-19 (a few samples of this study predate the infection). Cell type and time point are not known.

This sequence joins TRBV7-8 and TRBJ2-7; 8 bases agree with TRBD2. V was clipped by 0 bases and J by 3 bases; unmatched bases: 7. The CDR3 sequence is 16 residues long. In germline, CDR1 is SGHVS, CDR2 FQNEAQ. This CDR3 is CASSLAALAGSYEQYV. Written as DNA, the CDR3 is TGTGCCAGCAGCTTAGCCGCCTTAGCGGGGAGCTACGAGCAGTACGTC.

This clonotype was found a few times. The chain joins TRBV6-2 or TRBV6-3 to TRBJ2-7, with 9 bases lining up with TRBD1. The CDR3 is 18 residues long. The V gene's germline CDR1 is MNHEY and CDR2 SVGEGT. Germline trimming cut 5 bases from V and 1 base from J; bases unmatched to any gene: 15. The CDR3 loop reads CASSAPPGTGWQSYEQYF. The CDR3 DNA follows: TGTGCCAGCAGTGCGCCGCCCGGGACAGGGTGGCAGTCCTACGAGCAGTACTTC.

The genes are TRBV5-1 and TRBJ1-2; 7 nucleotides line up with TRBD1. The germline V gene encodes CDR1 SGHRS and CDR2 YFSETQ. This CDR3 spans 14 amino acids. The V gene end was trimmed by 0 bases and the J gene end by 5 bases; junction bases not matched to a gene: 4. In DNA form, the CDR3 reads TGCGCCAGCAGCTTGGAACAGGGGACTTATGGCTACACCTTC. Amino acids: CASSLEQGTYGYTF.

The J gene is TRBJ1-1, the V gene TRBV20-1; D is unresolved. V was pared by 3 bases and J by 8 bases, with 10 bases between. This CDR3 has 11 residues. Germline V gene sequence: CDR1 DFQATT, CDR2 SNEGSKA (reference sequence). CDR3 bases: TGCAGTGCTAGGCGGTGGGAGGAAGCTTTCTTT. Translating it yields CSARRWEEAFF.

This chain links TRBV7-2 with TRBJ1-2, with D uncertain. V lost 3 bases to trimming and J lost 5 bases, with 16 bases between them. CDR3 length: 15 amino acids. CDR1 and CDR2 (germline): SGHTA, FQGNSA. For the CDR3, the DNA is TGTGCCAGCAGCTTGGGCTTGACGGGTTCATATGGCTACACCTTC. It codes for CASSLGLTGSYGYTF.

Only a few counts were recorded for this clonotype. This chain links TRBV12-5 with TRBJ2-7; 8 bases are a match to TRBD2. Germline assignment: CDR1 LGHNT and CDR2 FRNRAP. The CDR3 covers 16 residues. V trimming: 2 bases; J trimming: 5 bases; junction bases outside the gene matches: 11. The CDR3 coding sequence is TGTGCTAGTGGTTTGAATGTGGCGGGGGGCCGGAACGAGCAGTACTTC. Encoded protein: CASGLNVAGGRNEQYF.

The chain combines TRBV6-1 with TRBJ1-1, with D maybe TRBD1 (6 bases). Germline CDR1 is MNHNS and CDR2 is SASEGT. This CDR3 comprises 14 residues. The V and J ends lost 4 bases and 6 bases respectively, with 15 bases between them. CDR3 DNA: TGTGCCAGCAGTGGGGCGGCGGGGGCGGCTGAAGCTTTCTTT. It specifies CASSGAAGAAEAFF.

V is TRBV5-1 and J is TRBJ2-7, with D uncertain. The germline V and J ends were trimmed by 2 bases and 2 bases, with 11 bases remaining between them. CDR3 size: 14 residues. Germline lookup yields CDR1 SGHRS and CDR2 YFSETQ. The CDR3 nucleotides read TGCGCCAGCAGCTTTAACGGTTTTGCCTACGAGCAGTACGTC. Translation gives CASSFNGFAYEQYV.

In this sample, this clonotype turned up a few times. This rearrangement joins TRBV25-1 to TRBJ2-3, with D possibly TRBD2 on 5 matching bases. V gave up 3 bases and J gave up 3 bases, with 10 bases separating them. Looked up from germline, CDR1 is MGHDK and CDR2 is SYGVNS. The CDR3 runs to 14 residues. This CDR3 reads CASSDEGWTDTQYF. As DNA, the CDR3 is TGTGCCAGCAGTGACGAGGGTTGGACAGATACGCAGTATTTT.

In this sample, this clonotype turned up a few times. The chain carries TRBV9 and TRBJ1-2; D unresolved. V was pared by 0 bases and J by 5 bases, with 11 bases between. Germline V gene lookup returns CDR1 SGDLS and CDR2 YYNGEE. The CDR3 has 14 amino acids. The CDR3 protein is CASSVGLTEYGYTF. DNA for the CDR3: TGTGCCAGCAGCGTAGGTTTGACGGAATATGGCTACACCTTC.

This clonotype has just a few counts. The chain has TRBV12-3 or TRBV12-4 and TRBJ1-4, with no clear D. The CDR3 runs to 15 residues. The V gene lost 6 bases and the J gene lost 5 bases, with 16 bases spanning the gap. CDR3 DNA sequence: TGTGCCAGCAGCCTGAGTGGACTACGGAATGAAAAACTGTTTTTT. It yields the protein CASSLSGLRNEKLFF.

There are a few counts of this clonotype. The rearrangement joins TRBV12-3 or TRBV12-4 to TRBJ2-3; D possibly corresponds to TRBD2 (5 bases). The CDR3 extends over 13 amino acids. V lost 6 bases and J lost 7, with 14 bases in between. CDR3: CASSSGRGNTQYF. In nucleotides, the CDR3 is TGTGCCAGCAGCTCTGGCCGAGGGAATACGCAGTATTTT.

This clonotype was recorded a few times. This chain uses TRBV6-5 with TRBJ1-2; D remains ambiguous. Trimming cost V 5 bases and J 10 bases, with 14 bases left between them. Germline CDR1 and CDR2: MNHEY and SVGAGI. This CDR3 is 12 amino acids long. CDR3 in amino acids: CASSTSGGPYTF. CDR3 nucleotides: TGTGCCAGCAGTACTTCCGGCGGACCCTACACCTTC.

The rearrangement links TRBV2 to TRBJ1-2; D is unclear. Trimming took 6 bases from V and 1 from J, leaving 9 bases between them. The CDR3 length is 13 residues. The germline CDR1 and CDR2 sequences are SNHLY and FYNNEI. The CDR3 is CASRVTLNYGYTF. The CDR3, as DNA: TGTGCCAGCAGGGTAACACTTAACTATGGCTACACCTTC.

This clonotype was counted once. The DNA of the CDR3 is TGCGCCAGCAGCCGGACGGTGGGCGGGAATCAGCCCCAGCATTTT. Amino acid sequence: CASSRTVGGNQPQHF. The rearrangement uses TRBV4-1 and TRBJ1-5, with D unresolved. The CDR3 contains 15 residues. With 4 bases removed from V and 4 bases from J, the gap between germline ends came to 14 bases. The germline V gene has CDR1 MGHRA and CDR2 YSYEKL.

The chain carries TRBV4-3 and TRBJ2-3; D gene ambiguous. V gave up 0 bases and J gave up 3 bases, with 13 bases separating them. The CDR3 spans 16 residues. Germline V gives CDR1 LGHNA, CDR2 YSLEER. CDR3 sequence reads: CASSQDLAPRTDTQYF. CDR3 bases: TGCGCCAGCAGCCAAGATCTGGCGCCCAGGACAGATACGCAGTATTTT.

The chain recombines TRBV27 with TRBJ1-2; D ambiguous. The CDR3 length is 12 residues. Germline V gives CDR1 MNHEY, CDR2 SMNVEV (reference sequence). Between the trimmed V and J ends, which lost 6 bases and 2 bases, there was a span of 7 bases. The CDR3 region has the DNA TGTGCCAGCAGGGACGTAAACTATGGCTACACCTTC. It codes for CASRDVNYGYTF.

The sample holds a few counts of this clonotype. The chain carries TRBV9 and TRBJ2-7; the D gene could be TRBD1 or TRBD2 (6 bases each). Trimming removed 0 bases at V and 3 bases at J, with 13 bases between. Germline CDR1 is SGDLS and CDR2 is YYNGEE. This CDR3 contains 15 residues. CDR3 protein: CASSVGWGADYEQYF. CDR3 coding DNA: TGTGCCAGCAGCGTAGGATGGGGGGCAGACTACGAGCAGTACTTC.

This chain connects TRBV5-1 to TRBJ2-1; no clear D gene. The V end lost 4 bases, the J end lost 1 base, and 6 bases lay between the germline ends. Germline assignment: CDR1 SGHRS and CDR2 YFSETQ. This CDR3 has 13 amino acids. Written as DNA, the CDR3 is TGCGCCAGCAGCACCGGATCCTACAATGAGCAGTTCTTC. This translates into CASSTGSYNEQFF.

This chain uses TRBV6-1 with TRBJ1-5; 7 bases are shared with TRBD1. The V segment lost 6 bases and the J segment 0 bases; nucleotides outside the gene matches: 11. The CDR3 loop spans 17 amino acids. Germline lookup yields CDR1 MNHNS and CDR2 SASEGT. The chain's CDR3 is CASRRQGGTDSNQPQHF. The CDR3 region has the DNA TGTGCCAGCAGGCGACAGGGAGGAACAGATAGCAATCAGCCCCAGCATTTT.

The V call is TRBV18, the J call TRBJ2-4; D is uncertain. This CDR3 region has 14 residues. The germline CDR1 and CDR2 sequences are KGHSH and LQKENI. V was cut by 0 bases and J by 3 bases, with 6 bases left in between. CDR3 amino acids: CASSPPPGKNIQYF. CDR3 coding DNA: TGTGCCAGCTCACCACCCCCCGGCAAAAACATTCAGTACTTC.

This clonotype was recorded a few times. V usage is TRBV29-1 and J usage is TRBJ2-2; no definite D call. Germline V CDR1 and CDR2: SQVTM, ANQGSEA. CDR3 length: 14 amino acids. With 0 bases removed from V and 5 bases from J, the gap between germline ends came to 10 bases. The CDR3 spells CSVEDSHETGELFF. Written as DNA, the CDR3 is TGCAGCGTTGAAGATTCGCATGAGACCGGGGAGCTGTTTTTT.

The sample holds a few counts of this clonotype. J is TRBJ2-7 and V is TRBV5-1, with 14 bases lining up with TRBD2. This CDR3 is built from 17 residues. Germline V gene data show CDR1 as SGHRS and CDR2 as YFSETQ. Trimming removed 3 bases from V and 6 bases from J; junction bases left unmatched: 11. This CDR3 is CASSSAATSGGAGEQYV. The CDR3 nucleotides read TGCGCCAGCAGCTCAGCAGCGACTAGCGGGGGGGCAGGCGAGCAGTACGTC.

The chain joins TRBV12-3 or TRBV12-4 to TRBJ2-7; TRBD2 aligns across 7 bases. V shed 6 bases, J shed 1 base, and the junction held 6 bases outside the gene matches. The CDR3 totals 14 residues. CDR3: CASRSGETSYEQYF. DNA of the CDR3: TGTGCCAGCAGAAGCGGGGAGACTTCCTACGAGCAGTACTTC.

This clonotype has more than one count but fewer than ten. The CDR3 sequence is CASSPSIDSYEQYF. CDR3 in DNA: TGCGCCAGCAGCCCATCGATTGACTCCTACGAGCAGTACTTC. The chain carries TRBV5-1 and TRBJ2-7; D gene unclear. Trimming removed 4 bases at V and 0 bases at J, with 11 bases between. Germline assignment: CDR1 SGHRS and CDR2 YFSETQ. The CDR3 spans 14 residues.